The T cell receptor (beta chain) described here comes from a study of blood T cell repertoires in COVID-19. In the study overall: Sample material is recorded as cDNA or gDNA derived from T cells, B-cell-depleted T cells, or PBMCs.

Deletions cut 3 bases from V and 1 base from J, with 11 bases between. CDR1 LNHDA and CDR2 SQIVND come from the germline V gene (reference sequence). The CDR3 is 15 residues long. The authors' processing: Reference gene primer amplification yielded estimated nucleated cell counts. Sequencing was performed with immunoSEQ multiplex PCR; in TCRdb, only in-frame clones are kept and a portion is missing. The V and J calls and clone size were taken over from that table, and D and trimming were inferred from the DNA. The data hold about 270,000 clones, with roughly 85% observed a single time. This clone was found once.

Sequenced input: peripheral blood. This chain connects TRBV19 to TRBJ2-3, with D possibly TRBD2 on 6 matching bases. This receptor was obtained from a woman aged 45 to 65 who had recovered from COVID-19. This chain's CDR3 is CASSIWEEGTDTQYF. The DNA of the CDR3 is TGTGCCAGTAGTATTTGGGAGGAGGGCACAGATACGCAGTATTTT.